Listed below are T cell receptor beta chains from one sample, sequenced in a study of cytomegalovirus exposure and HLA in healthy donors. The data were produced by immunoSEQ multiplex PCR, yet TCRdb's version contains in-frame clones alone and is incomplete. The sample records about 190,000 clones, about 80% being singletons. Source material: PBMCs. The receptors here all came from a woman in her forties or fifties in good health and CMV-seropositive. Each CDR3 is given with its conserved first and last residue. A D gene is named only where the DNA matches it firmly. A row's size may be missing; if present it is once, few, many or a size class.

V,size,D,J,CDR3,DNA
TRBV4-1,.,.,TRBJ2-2,CASSQRQAMNTGELFF,TGCGCCAGCAGCCAAAGACAGGCCATGAACACCGGGGAGCTGTTTTTT
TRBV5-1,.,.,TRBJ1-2,CASSLAGIGGYTF,TGCGCCAGCAGCTTGGCGGGGATCGGTGGCTACACCTTC
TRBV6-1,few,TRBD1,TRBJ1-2,CASTWTGVDYGYTF,TGTGCCAGCACCTGGACAGGGGTGGACTATGGCTACACCTTC
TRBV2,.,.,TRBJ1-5,CAGSLWQNNQPQHF,TGTGCCGGCAGTCTGTGGCAGAACAATCAGCCCCAGCATTTT
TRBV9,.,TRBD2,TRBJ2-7,CASSPREGVHEQYF,TGTGCCAGCAGCCCCCGGGAGGGAGTCCACGAGCAGTACTTC
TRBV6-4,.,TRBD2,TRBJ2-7,CASLPRELLAGGIYEQYF,TGTGCCAGCCTCCCCAGGGAGCTCCTAGCGGGGGGAATCTACGAGCAGTACTTC
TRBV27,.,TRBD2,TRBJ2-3,CAVRELAGNSAYF,TGTGCCGTCCGGGAACTAGCGGGGAACTCGGCGTATTTT
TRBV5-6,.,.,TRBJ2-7,CASSSSLGKGSHEQYF,TGTGCCAGCAGCAGCTCCCTCGGGAAAGGGTCCCACGAGCAGTACTTC
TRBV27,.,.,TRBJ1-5,CASSLRAEYSNQPQHF,TGTGCCAGCAGTTTGAGGGCAGAATATAGCAATCAGCCCCAGCATTTT
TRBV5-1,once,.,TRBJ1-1,CASSPSSNTEAFF,TGCGCCAGCAGCCCCTCCTCGAACACTGAAGCTTTCTTT
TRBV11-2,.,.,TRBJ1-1,CASSLSARDGTEAFF,TGTGCCAGCAGCTTGAGCGCCCGGGATGGCACTGAAGCTTTCTTT
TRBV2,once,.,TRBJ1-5,CASSALLSGPQHF,TGTGCCAGCAGTGCACTCCTGTCAGGGCCCCAGCATTTT
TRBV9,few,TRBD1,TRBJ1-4,CASRGQGINEKLFF,TGTGCCAGCAGGGGACAGGGGATTAATGAAAAACTGTTTTTT
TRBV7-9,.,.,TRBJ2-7,CASSLMASTSYEQYF,TGTGCCAGCAGCTTAATGGCCAGTACCTCCTACGAGCAGTACTTC
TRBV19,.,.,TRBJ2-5,CASTGEAQETQYF,TGTGCCAGTACGGGGGAGGCACAAGAGACCCAGTACTTC
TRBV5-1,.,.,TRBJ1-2,CASSLGGWRANYGYTF,TGCGCCAGCAGCTTGGGTGGTTGGAGAGCTAACTATGGCTACACCTTC
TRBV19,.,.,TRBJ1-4,CASRAQSATNEKLFF,TGTGCCAGTAGGGCACAGTCCGCAACTAATGAAAAACTGTTTTTT
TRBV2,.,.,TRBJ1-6,CASSEVTGFSYNSPLHF,TGTGCCAGCAGTGAGGTTACAGGGTTCTCCTATAATTCACCCCTCCACTTT
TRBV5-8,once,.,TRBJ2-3,CASSRLGSGVAQYF,TGTGCCAGCAGCCGACTCGGTTCGGGGGTGGCGCAGTATTTT